These 17 T cell receptor beta chains were all obtained from the same sample, sequenced in a study of identical twins. TCRdb independently ran MiXCR on the 5' RACE reads; one entry per CDR3 protein. The repertoire holds around 340,000 distinct CDR3 sequences, 8.5% to 10% seen once, with about 8.1% in the top ten. Sequences were obtained from naive T cells sorted from blood. Every receptor here comes from a woman aged 45-65 years in good health.

The J gene is TRBJ2-7, the V gene TRBV7-2; possible D gene TRBD2, 6 bases. The V gene's germline CDR1 is SGHTA and CDR2 FQGNSA. V dropped 5 bases and J dropped 3 bases, with 14 bases sitting between them. This CDR3 spans 14 amino acids. The CDR3 loop reads CASSPSMEGYEQYV. The CDR3 coding sequence is TGTGCCAGCAGCCCATCCATGGAGGGCTACGAGCAGTACGTC.

This clonotype was observed many times. In DNA form, the CDR3 reads TGTGCCACCAGTCGGGACTCTAGCTCCTACAATGAGCAGTTCTTC. Residues: CATSRDSSSYNEQFF. The chain couples TRBV24-1 to TRBJ2-1; perhaps TRBD2 as D (6 bases). Per germline, CDR1 KGHDR and CDR2 SFDVKD. Deletions cut 6 bases from V and 0 bases from J, with 11 bases between. The CDR3 runs 15 residues.

The chain links TRBV27 to TRBJ2-1; no firm D call. V was trimmed by 0 bases and J by 10 bases, leaving 16 bases between them. CDR1 is MNHEY and CDR2 is SMNVEV in the germline V gene (reference sequence). The CDR3 is made up of 15 amino acids. CDR3 sequence reads: CASSLSPEAFGEQFF. As DNA, the CDR3 is TGTGCCAGCAGTTTATCGCCGGAAGCCTTCGGAGAGCAGTTCTTC.

This clonotype occurred many times. The CDR3 coding sequence is TGCGCCAGCAGCCCAACAGGGTCTAAGCAGCCCCAGCATTTT. Translating gives CASSPTGSKQPQHF. The chain employs TRBV4-1 and TRBJ1-5; perhaps TRBD1 as D (6 bases). Trimming left V 4 bases short and J 7 bases short, with 14 bases between. This CDR3 is 14 amino acids long. CDR1 is MGHRA and CDR2 is YSYEKL in the germline V gene.

This clonotype was counted many times. J is TRBJ2-7 and V is TRBV10-3; no clear D gene. The CDR3 length is 13 residues. V shed 0 bases and J shed 4 bases, with 7 bases lying between them. Germline V gene data show CDR1 as ENHRY and CDR2 as SYGVKD. The CDR3 sequence is CAISESTTYEQYF. CDR3 in DNA: TGTGCCATCAGTGAGTCCACGACTTACGAGCAGTACTTC.

In its sample, this clonotype was seen a few times. The V call is TRBV29-1, the J call TRBJ1-1; D not certain. Germline CDR1 and CDR2: SQVTM and ANQGSEA. The CDR3 is 11 residues long. V was trimmed by 4 bases and J by 3 bases, leaving 6 bases between them. CDR3 sequence (DNA): TGCAGCGTTGTGCGGGACACTGAAGCTTTCTTT. Protein sequence: CSVVRDTEAFF.

The table lists this clonotype with a few counts. The gene calls are TRBV20-1 and TRBJ2-1, with D tentatively TRBD2 (5 bases). Germline CDR1 DFQATT, CDR2 SNEGSKA (reference sequence). This CDR3 is 15 amino acids long. V lost 3 bases, J lost 8 bases, and 20 bases lay in between. The CDR3 is CSASHLTKRFHEQFF. For the CDR3, the DNA is TGCAGTGCTAGTCACTTGACTAAACGTTTCCATGAGCAGTTCTTC.

The rearrangement uses TRBV3-1 and TRBJ2-5; weak D call: TRBD2 (6 bases). CDR3 size: 14 residues. Germline lookup yields CDR1 LGHDT and CDR2 YNNKEL (reference sequence). The V end lost 4 bases, the J end lost 5 bases, and 14 bases lay between the germline ends. CDR3 sequence reads: CASSPTPGRETQYF. CDR3 DNA: TGTGCCAGCAGCCCAACCCCGGGGAGGGAGACCCAGTACTTC.

This clonotype was recorded a few times. The V call is TRBV7-8, the J call TRBJ2-1; 10 nucleotides agree with TRBD2. The V segment lost 3 bases and the J segment 5 bases; nucleotides outside the gene matches: 16. CDR1 SGHVS and CDR2 FQNEAQ come from the germline V gene. The CDR3 has 19 amino acids. CDR3 amino acids: CASSLRASGSFGLNNEQFF. DNA for the CDR3: TGTGCCAGCAGCTTGCGGGCTAGCGGGAGTTTCGGCTTGAACAATGAGCAGTTCTTC.

The V and J genes are TRBV7-9 and TRBJ2-1; no clear D gene. The germline CDR1 and CDR2 sequences are SEHNR and FQNEAQ (reference sequence). V was trimmed by 2 bases and J by 7 bases, leaving 12 bases between them. The CDR3 has 14 residues. CDR3 sequence: CASSLRGQRNEQFF. CDR3 sequence (DNA): TGTGCCAGCAGCTTACGAGGCCAGAGGAATGAGCAGTTCTTC.

This clonotype came up a few times. This chain uses TRBV7-2 with TRBJ2-7; D is unresolved. This CDR3 region has 15 residues. The germline V and J ends were trimmed by 1 base and 6 bases, with 16 bases remaining between them. Germline CDR1 SGHTA, CDR2 FQGNSA. The CDR3 protein is CASSLGYTSPREQYF. CDR3 in DNA: TGTGCCAGCAGCTTAGGATATACCTCCCCACGCGAGCAGTACTTC.

This clonotype has a handful of counts. The chain employs TRBV5-1 and TRBJ2-1, with 14 bases aligning to TRBD2. From germline, CDR1 is SGHRS and CDR2 YFSETQ. The V segment lost 4 bases and the J segment 0 bases; nucleotides outside the gene matches: 3. There are 17 residues in the CDR3. The CDR3 coding sequence is TGCGCCAGCAGCATAGGGACTAGCGGGAGCTCCTACAATGAGCAGTTCTTC. It codes for CASSIGTSGSSYNEQFF.

This clonotype was recorded once. DNA of the CDR3: TGTGCCTGGAGTGTTGGACTGACCTACGAGCAGTACTTC. Translation gives CAWSVGLTYEQYF. The V gene is TRBV30, the J gene TRBJ2-7, with D possibly TRBD2 on 5 matching bases. Germline CDR1 and CDR2: GTSNPN and SVGIG (reference sequence). The V and J ends lost 0 bases and 2 bases respectively, with 8 bases between them. The CDR3 length is 13 residues. The complete variable domain, with remaining parts taken from reference TRBV30 and TRBJ2-7, reads SQTIHQWPATLVQPVGSPLSLECTVEGTSNPNLYWYRQAAGRGLQLLFYSVGIGQISSEVPQNLSASRPQDRQFILSSKKLLLSDSGFYLCAWSVGLTYEQYFGPGTRLTVT.

The CDR3 sequence is CASSVEGGRMPGGTEAFF. In DNA form, the CDR3 reads TGTGCCAGCAGCGTAGAGGGGGGTAGGATGCCTGGGGGAACTGAAGCTTTCTTT. The chain joins TRBV9 to TRBJ1-1, with D maybe TRBD1 (6 bases). Germline values: CDR1 SGDLS, CDR2 YYNGEE. CDR3 length equals 18 residues. V lost 0 bases, J lost 5 bases, and 23 bases lay in between.

This clonotype was counted ten times or more. One end of the junction fails to match germline, which may point to a read error. The chain couples TRBV7-7 to TRBJ2-3; D is perhaps TRBD2 (5 bases). The germline V gene encodes CDR1 SSHAT and CDR2 FNYEAQ (reference sequence). The CDR3 loop spans 14 amino acids. The CDR3 loop reads CASSLAPDSNTQYF. Written as DNA, the CDR3 is TGTGCTAGCAGCTTAGCGCCTGACTCAAATACGCAGTATTTT.

At least ten counts were recorded for this clonotype. J is TRBJ1-1 and V is TRBV5-6; 10 bases line up with TRBD1. In germline, CDR1 is SGHDT, CDR2 YYEEEE. V lost 3 bases to trimming and J lost 1 base; unmatched junction nucleotides: 0. The CDR3 runs 14 residues. This chain's CDR3 is CASSWDRGNTEAFF. Here the CDR3 DNA reads TGTGCCAGCAGCTGGGACAGGGGGAACACTGAAGCTTTCTTT.

This rearrangement joins TRBV30 to TRBJ1-4; 10 bases are a match to TRBD1. This CDR3 region has 13 residues. V gave up 5 bases and J gave up 5 bases; unmatched junction bases: 2. Per germline, CDR1 GTSNPN and CDR2 SVGIG (reference sequence). The CDR3 DNA reads as TGTGCCTGGGGGGGACAGGGGAATGAAAAACTGTTTTTT. It translates to CAWGGQGNEKLFF.